These 26 T cell receptor beta chains share one sample of origin, sequenced in a study of glioma-infiltrating T cells after dendritic cell vaccination. Using immunoSEQ multiplex PCR, the repertoire was profiled, and TCRdb retains in-frame clones only, with some absent. The top ten clones hold more than 2% of a sample with tens of thousands of clones, 90% of them seen once. The material was blood, obtained before dendritic cell vaccination. The receptors shown here come from a human donor with glioblastoma.

V and J are TRBV19 and TRBJ2-5; possibly TRBD2 for D (5 bases). CDR1 LNHDA and CDR2 SQIVND come from the germline V gene (reference sequence). The V and J ends lost 7 bases and 5 bases respectively, with 14 bases between them. The CDR3 sequence is 13 residues long. DNA for the CDR3: TGTGCCAGTACCGATGCTGGGGAGGAGACCCAGTACTTC. Protein product: CASTDAGEETQYF.

The chain is built from TRBV27 and TRBJ2-7; D is possibly TRBD2 (5 bases). V was trimmed by 8 bases and J by 1 base, leaving 12 bases between them. The CDR3 contains 13 residues. Germline V CDR1 and CDR2: MNHEY, SMNVEV (reference sequence). The CDR3 DNA sequence: TGTGCCAGCGGTAACGGGGTTTCCTACGAGCAGTACTTC. Protein: CASGNGVSYEQYF.

As to this clone: Compared with germline, one end of the junction differs, possibly owing to a read error. This sample includes further DNA sequences coding for the same CDR3. The chain employs TRBV7-8 and TRBJ1-6; D may be TRBD1 (6 bases). The germline V gene encodes CDR1 SGHVS and CDR2 FQNEAQ. This CDR3 region has 15 residues. Here the CDR3 reads CASTYSGTNNSPLHF. The CDR3, as DNA: TGTGCCAGCACCTATAGTGGGACAAATAATTCCCCCCTCCACTTT.

This chain links TRBV6-5 with TRBJ1-2; weak D call: TRBD1 (6 bases). The germline V gene encodes CDR1 MNHEY and CDR2 SVGAGI. The CDR3 totals 14 residues. V dropped 2 bases and J dropped 0 bases, with 7 bases sitting between them. The CDR3 nucleotides read TGTGCCAGCAGTTACGACAGGACTAACTATGGCTACACCTTC. Translation gives CASSYDRTNYGYTF.

Here the CDR3 reads CASSPQGQATEAFF. In nucleotides, the CDR3 is TGTGCCAGTAGTCCGCAGGGGCAAGCGACTGAAGCTTTCTTT. The V gene is TRBV19, the J gene TRBJ1-1, with D perhaps matching TRBD1 (6 bases). The germline V and J ends were trimmed by 5 bases and 5 bases, with 15 bases remaining between them. This CDR3 contains 14 residues. Germline V CDR1 and CDR2: LNHDA, SQIVND (reference sequence).

The rearrangement links TRBV14 to TRBJ1-2, with D maybe TRBD1 (6 bases). This CDR3 is built from 14 residues. V was cut by 7 bases and J by 5 bases, with 17 bases left in between. Germline loops: CDR1 SGHDN, CDR2 FVKESK. CDR3 bases: TGTGCCAGCATACAGGGATGGAAGGGATATGGCTACACCTTC. This sequence encodes CASIQGWKGYGYTF.

The chain couples TRBV7-2 to TRBJ2-5, with D uncertain. Trimming shortened V by 1 base and J by 2 bases, and 11 bases separated the two germline ends. The CDR3 has 15 amino acids. The germline gives CDR1 SGHTA, CDR2 FQGNSA. The CDR3 loop reads CASSLVFSHQETQYF. Written as DNA, the CDR3 is TGTGCCAGCAGCTTAGTTTTTAGCCATCAAGAGACCCAGTACTTC.

The chain links TRBV2 to TRBJ1-1, with TRBD1 identical over 11 bases. The CDR3 sequence is 19 residues long. With 4 bases clipped from V and 11 bases from J, the junction kept 24 bases outside the gene matches. Germline V CDR1 and CDR2: SNHLY, FYNNEI. The CDR3 protein is CASSGGWLEPGQGVSKAFF. CDR3 DNA: TGTGCCAGCAGTGGTGGGTGGCTTGAACCGGGACAGGGGGTGAGTAAGGCTTTCTTT.

The V and J genes are TRBV5-5 and TRBJ2-7; maybe TRBD2 (5 bases). V was clipped by 4 bases and J by 2 bases, with 13 bases between them. The CDR3 covers 14 residues. Germline assignment: CDR1 SGHKS and CDR2 YYEKEE (reference sequence). The CDR3 spells CASSPGGSTYEQYF. CDR3 nucleotides: TGTGCCAGCAGCCCTGGCGGGTCTACCTACGAGCAGTACTTC.

The genes are TRBV15 and TRBJ2-1; D not resolved. The CDR3 covers 13 residues. V lost 3 bases and J 0 bases, leaving 3 bases between the germline ends. Germline V gene data show CDR1 as LNHNV and CDR2 as YYDKDF (reference sequence). This CDR3 reads CATSSLSYNEQFF. In nucleotides, the CDR3 is TGTGCCACCAGCAGCCTCTCCTACAATGAGCAGTTCTTC.

This clone was detected a few times. The chain links TRBV2 to TRBJ1-5; D possibly corresponds to TRBD1 (6 bases). This CDR3 comprises 13 residues. Trimming removed 10 bases at V and 7 bases at J, with 17 bases between. Germline CDR1 SNHLY, CDR2 FYNNEI. The CDR3 is CATGQFKTQPQHF. CDR3 in DNA: TGTGCCACCGGACAGTTTAAGACCCAGCCCCAGCATTTT.

The chain links TRBV28 to TRBJ1-1; D unclear. The germline CDR1 and CDR2 sequences are MDHEN and SYDVKM. The CDR3 contains 13 residues. The V end lost 7 bases, the J end lost 1 base, and 10 bases lay between the germline ends. The CDR3 DNA follows: TGTGCCAGCACCGCCCCAGGGAACACTGAAGCTTTCTTT. As protein: CASTAPGNTEAFF.

This sequence joins TRBV7-2 and TRBJ1-2; a weak D match, TRBD1 (5 bases). Germline CDR1 SGHTA, CDR2 FQGNSA. Trimming stripped 5 bases from V and 4 bases from J, with 11 bases between. There are 13 residues in the CDR3. Written as DNA, the CDR3 is TGTGCCAGCAGCCCGACAGATGCCTATGGCTACACCTTC. It yields the protein CASSPTDAYGYTF.

This chain joins TRBV30 and TRBJ2-2, with 11 bases fitting TRBD2. The germline V gene encodes CDR1 GTSNPN and CDR2 SVGIG (reference sequence). Germline trimming cut 5 bases from V and 6 bases from J; bases unmatched to any gene: 2. This CDR3 comprises 13 residues. The CDR3 sequence is CAWGTSGSGELFF. DNA of the CDR3: TGTGCCTGGGGGACTAGCGGATCCGGGGAGCTGTTTTTT.

V usage is TRBV6-7 and J usage is TRBJ2-5; tentative D call: TRBD1 (7 bases). TRBV6-7 is known as an ORF, though its function is uncertain. Trimming stripped 11 bases from V and 5 bases from J, with 21 bases between. This CDR3 is 14 amino acids long. The CDR3 bases are TGTGCCGGAACCCTACAGGGGAGGAGGGAGACCCAGTACTTC. Translating it yields CAGTLQGRRETQYF.

Only one count was recorded for this clone. The chain has TRBV6-1 and TRBJ2-1, with D unclear. Trimming took 5 bases from V and 3 from J, leaving 8 bases between them. The CDR3 totals 13 residues. From germline, CDR1 is MNHNS and CDR2 SASEGT. As DNA, the CDR3 is TGTGCCAGCAGTCGAAACTACTACAATGAGCAGTTCTTC. This encodes CASSRNYYNEQFF.

The chain links TRBV6-5 to TRBJ1-1; D is undetermined. Germline V gene sequence: CDR1 MNHEY, CDR2 SVGAGI. This CDR3 has 12 amino acids. The germline V and J ends were trimmed by 4 bases and 10 bases, with 13 bases remaining between them. CDR3 in amino acids: CASSSGSSRAFF. DNA for the CDR3: TGTGCCAGCAGTTCTGGGAGTAGTAGAGCTTTCTTT.

V gene TRBV5-4 combines with J gene TRBJ2-2; the match to TRBD2 covers 7 bases. This CDR3 spans 15 amino acids. Germline V lookup: CDR1 SGHNT, CDR2 YYREEE (reference sequence). After removal of 2 bases from V and 1 base from J, the junction contained 2 bases not matched to a gene. Written as DNA, the CDR3 is TGTGCCAGCAGCTTCCAGCGGGGGAACACCGGGGAGCTGTTTTTT. Encoded protein: CASSFQRGNTGELFF.

The V call is TRBV27, the J call TRBJ1-5; tentative D call: TRBD1 (5 bases). There are 13 residues in the CDR3. Germline CDR1 reads MNHEY; CDR2 reads SMNVEV (reference sequence). V was cut by 4 bases and J by 4 bases, with 8 bases left in between. CDR3 sequence (DNA): TGTGCCAGCAGTTGGGGGAGGAATCAGCCCCAGCATTTT. This encodes CASSWGRNQPQHF.

Notes on this clone: At the DNA level, this CDR3 is encoded by other sequences in the same sample as well. The V gene is TRBV7-8, the J gene TRBJ1-6, with a tentative D call TRBD1 (6 bases). This CDR3 contains 18 residues. With 5 bases removed from V and 0 bases from J, the gap between germline ends came to 17 bases. CDR1 and CDR2 (germline): SGHVS, FQNEAQ. The CDR3 here is CASSPVGGASSYNSPLHF. DNA of the CDR3: TGTGCCAGCAGCCCAGTGGGGGGGGCCAGCTCCTATAATTCACCCCTCCACTTT. Full variable domain (remainder filled in from reference TRBV7-8 and TRBJ1-6): GAGVSQSPRYKVAKRGQDVALRCDPISGHVSLFWYQQALGQGPEFLTYFQNEAQLDKSGLPSDRFFAERPEGSVSTLKIQRTQQEDSAVYLCASSPVGGASSYNSPLHFGNGTRLTVT.

J is TRBJ1-1 and V is TRBV2; D remains ambiguous. Germline CDR1 is SNHLY and CDR2 is FYNNEI. CDR3 length: 14 residues. V shed 6 bases and J shed 1 base, with 12 bases lying between them. As DNA, the CDR3 is TGTGCCAGCAGAAAAGAGGGAGCGAACACTGAAGCTTTCTTT. Its protein product is CASRKEGANTEAFF.

The rearrangement links TRBV5-8 to TRBJ1-1, with D unclear. The V and J ends lost 0 bases and 3 bases respectively, with 6 bases between them. Germline assignment: CDR1 SGHTS and CDR2 YDEGEE. There are 13 residues in the CDR3. The CDR3 nucleotides read TGTGCCAGCAGCTTGGTCCCCTACACTGAAGCTTTCTTT. This codes for CASSLVPYTEAFF.

The chain is built from TRBV6-5 and TRBJ2-2, with D possibly matching TRBD2 (6 bases). V shed 6 bases and J shed 4 bases, with 9 bases lying between them. Germline lookup yields CDR1 MNHEY and CDR2 SVGAGI. The CDR3 has 13 residues. CDR3 sequence: CASSPGSTGELFF. CDR3 bases: TGTGCCAGCAGCCCCGGGAGCACCGGGGAGCTGTTTTTT.

The V gene is TRBV19, the J gene TRBJ2-4; the match to TRBD1 covers 7 bases. Germline V CDR1 and CDR2: LNHDA, SQIVND (reference sequence). After removal of 3 bases from V and 7 bases from J, the junction contained 6 bases not matched to a gene. This CDR3 spans 14 amino acids. DNA for the CDR3: TGTGCCAGTAGTATCACAGGGGAACGGAACATTCAGTACTTC. The encoded protein is CASSITGERNIQYF. Combining the CDR3 with reference TRBV19 and TRBJ2-4 gives the whole variable domain DGGITQSPKYLFRKEGQNVTLSCEQNLNHDAMYWYRQDPGQGLRLIYYSQIVNDFQKGDIAEGYSVSREKKESFPLTVTSAQKNPTAFYLCASSITGERNIQYFGAGTRLSVL.

A single count supports this clone. This chain joins TRBV23-1 and TRBJ2-7, with 9 positions matching TRBD2. TRBV23-1 is classed as an ORF, of uncertain function. The CDR3 runs to 14 residues. V shed 6 bases and J 4 bases; nucleotides not matched to a gene: 7. The CDR3 nucleotides read TGCGCCAGCAGCAGAAGGACTAGCGTATACGAGCAGTACTTC. Translated, it gives CASSRRTSVYEQYF.

The V and J genes are TRBV7-9 and TRBJ1-1; 7 nucleotides agree with TRBD1. This CDR3 has 15 residues. After removal of 5 bases from V and 4 bases from J, the junction contained 10 bases not matched to a gene. Per the germline V gene, CDR1 is SEHNR and CDR2 is FQNEAQ (reference sequence). CDR3 sequence: CASSARQGRGTEAFF. CDR3 bases: TGTGCCAGCAGCGCCCGACAGGGACGGGGCACTGAAGCTTTCTTT.